This is a list of T cell receptor beta chains from one sample in a study of CD8 T cells in Susac syndrome. TCRdb independently ran MiXCR on the immunoSEQ multiplex PCR reads; one entry per CDR3 protein. The sample includes about 89,000 distinct CDR3 sequences, 90% to 95% of them seen just once. The sample comprised CD8+ T cells from PBMCs. The receptors derive from a human donor in good health. CDR3s include the opening cysteine and the closing phenylalanine or tryptophan. A D gene is named only where the DNA matches it firmly. Clone size is not always given. Where it is, it says once, few, many or a class for expanded clones.

j_gene: TRBJ2-3; abundance: NA; v_gene: TRBV13; len: 17; d_gene: TRBD2; CDR3aa: CASSLGRSSGDGDTQYF; CDR3nt: TGTGCCAGCAGCTTAGGCCGGAGTAGCGGGGATGGAGATACGCAGTATTTT
j_gene: TRBJ2-7; abundance: few; v_gene: TRBV5-1; len: 15; d_gene: TRBD1; CDR3aa: CASSFTGTGDAEQYF; CDR3nt: TGCGCCAGCAGCTTTACGGGGACAGGGGATGCCGAGCAGTACTTC
j_gene: TRBJ2-1; abundance: NA; v_gene: TRBV27; len: 15; d_gene: TRBD2; CDR3aa: CASSLLSGGRAEQFF; CDR3nt: TGTGCCAGCAGTCTACTAAGCGGGGGCCGGGCAGAGCAGTTCTTC
j_gene: TRBJ1-3; abundance: NA; v_gene: TRBV4-1; len: 15; d_gene: TRBD1; CDR3aa: CASSLSRGTGNTIYF; CDR3nt: TGCGCCAGCAGCCTCAGCAGGGGGACTGGAAACACCATATATTTT
j_gene: TRBJ2-5; abundance: NA; v_gene: TRBV27; len: 15; d_gene: TRBD2; CDR3aa: CASSLSAGGSETQYF; CDR3nt: TGTGCCAGCAGTTTATCTGCGGGGGGTTCAGAGACCCAGTACTTC
j_gene: TRBJ1-4; abundance: few; v_gene: TRBV12-3/TRBV12-4; len: 14; d_gene: TRBD1; CDR3aa: CASSLGTGDEKLFF; CDR3nt: TGTGCCAGCAGTTTAGGGACAGGGGATGAAAAACTGTTTTTT
j_gene: TRBJ1-1; abundance: NA; v_gene: TRBV30; len: 13; d_gene: NA; CDR3aa: CAWSVTGGTEAFF; CDR3nt: TGTGCCTGGAGTGTAACGGGGGGGACTGAAGCTTTCTTT
j_gene: TRBJ1-2; abundance: NA; v_gene: TRBV29-1; len: 15; d_gene: NA; CDR3aa: CSVYNPDVPDYGYTF; CDR3nt: TGCAGCGTTTATAATCCGGACGTACCGGATTATGGCTACACCTTC
j_gene: TRBJ2-7; abundance: few; v_gene: TRBV9; len: 12; d_gene: NA; CDR3aa: CASSVDDGEQYF; CDR3nt: TGTGCCAGCAGCGTAGACGATGGCGAGCAGTACTTC
j_gene: TRBJ2-1; abundance: NA; v_gene: TRBV12-3/TRBV12-4; len: 8; d_gene: NA; CDR3aa: CASSPAFF; CDR3nt: TGTGCCAGCAGTCCAGCTTTCTTC
j_gene: TRBJ2-7; abundance: NA; v_gene: TRBV12-3/TRBV12-4; len: 15; d_gene: NA; CDR3aa: CASSNLRRTTYEQYF; CDR3nt: TGTGCCAGCAGCAACTTGCGACGTACCACCTACGAGCAGTACTTC
j_gene: TRBJ1-3; abundance: NA; v_gene: TRBV3-1; len: 17; d_gene: NA; CDR3aa: CASTPLEGAAGGNTIYF; CDR3nt: TGTGCCAGCACCCCGTTGGAAGGGGCCGCGGGTGGAAACACCATATATTTT